This record covers a single TCR beta chain. This entry belongs to a study of T-cell reconstitution after alpha-beta-depleted transplantation in children. Using unique molecular identifiers, the investigators prepared the TCRbeta library. In TCRdb, the PCR reads were re-called with MiXCR into one record per CDR3 protein. This table has under 250,000 distinct CDR3 sequences, about 24% appearing once. Trimming took 9 bases from V and 4 from J, leaving 15 bases between them. This CDR3 has 13 residues. CDR1 and CDR2 from the germline V gene are SGHRS and YFSETQ. Sequencing was performed on PBMCs, mostly from graft donor cells, taken 360 days after TCRalphabeta/CD19-depleted stem cell transplant. This chain uses TRBV5-1 with TRBJ2-3; possible D gene TRBD2, 6 bases. The sequence derives from a female patient aged 2-9 years who had a stem cell transplant for congenital amegakaryocytic thrombocytopenia, so the T cells may come from the graft donor. CDR3 bases: TGCGCCACCTCGTTAGGGGAGGCAGATACGCAGTATTTT. As protein: CATSLGEADTQYF.